Presented here are 29 T cell receptor beta chains from one specimen sequenced in a study of blood T cell repertoires in COVID-19. Data came from immunoSEQ multiplex PCR; TCRdb stores just in-frame clones and leaves some out. The data show roughly 260,000 clones, roughly 80% seen once. The sequencing sample was made of peripheral blood. These receptors were collected from a woman of 80 years or more with active or convalescent COVID-19.

The V gene is TRBV4-1, the J gene TRBJ1-2; D gene uncertain. The V gene lost 0 bases and the J gene lost 8 bases, with 7 bases spanning the gap. The CDR3 contains 12 residues. CDR1 and CDR2 from the germline V gene are MGHRA and YSYEKL. The CDR3 is CASSQDPAGYTF. In DNA form, the CDR3 reads TGCGCCAGCAGCCAAGATCCCGCGGGCTACACCTTC.

V usage is TRBV3-1 (or the pseudogene TRBV3-2) and J usage is TRBJ1-5, with D possibly matching TRBD1 (6 bases). The CDR3 length is 15 residues. Germline-derived CDR1 and CDR2 are LGHDT and YNNKEL (reference sequence). Trimming pared 4 bases from V and 6 bases from J, leaving 16 bases between. In DNA form, the CDR3 reads TGTGCCAGCAGCCTCAGAGGGGGAAGTGGTCAGCCCCAGCATTTT. As protein: CASSLRGGSGQPQHF.

This rearrangement joins TRBV19 to TRBJ2-7, with 7 bases identical to TRBD1. J lost 5 bases, V lost 3 bases, and 4 bases had no gene match. The CDR3 is 13 residues long. Germline V gene sequence: CDR1 LNHDA, CDR2 SQIVND (reference sequence). CDR3 loop: CASSIRGSNEQYF. CDR3 DNA sequence: TGTGCCAGTAGTATCAGGGGGTCCAACGAGCAGTACTTC.

This clone was observed once. The chain couples TRBV25-1 to TRBJ1-1; tentative D call: TRBD1 (5 bases). The CDR3 runs 15 residues. V lost 6 bases and J lost 4, with 18 bases in between. Germline values: CDR1 MGHDK, CDR2 SYGVNS. In DNA form, the CDR3 reads TGTGCCAGCAGACGTTTCGGGGGGAGTACCACTGAAGCTTTCTTT. It specifies CASRRFGGSTTEAFF.

The chain has TRBV5-1 and TRBJ2-3; perhaps TRBD2 as D (5 bases). Germline CDR1 SGHRS, CDR2 YFSETQ. The CDR3 extends over 14 amino acids. Trimming pared 0 bases from V and 8 bases from J, leaving 13 bases between. The CDR3 region is CASSLEHGLGTQYF. The CDR3, as DNA: TGCGCCAGCAGCTTGGAACACGGACTGGGTACGCAGTATTTT.

V and J are TRBV18 and TRBJ2-1, with 9 bases that match TRBD2. With 0 bases clipped from V and 6 bases from J, the junction kept 3 bases outside the gene matches. Germline values: CDR1 KGHSH, CDR2 LQKENI. This CDR3 region has 15 residues. The CDR3 sequence: CASSPPAGGSNEQFF. DNA of the CDR3: TGTGCCAGCTCACCACCAGCGGGAGGCTCCAATGAGCAGTTCTTC.

This chain joins TRBV5-1 and TRBJ1-4, with 7 bases that match TRBD1. In germline, CDR1 is SGHRS, CDR2 YFSETQ. After removal of 4 bases from V and 6 bases from J, the junction contained 12 bases not matched to a gene. The CDR3 totals 16 residues. The CDR3 DNA reads as TGCGCCAGCAGCACCGGGGCCGGACAGGAATATGAAAAACTGTTTTTT. Its translation: CASSTGAGQEYEKLFF.

V is TRBV13 and J is TRBJ2-7; TRBD2 is a possible D gene (6 bases). CDR3 length: 14 amino acids. V was shortened by 5 bases and J by 6 bases, with 17 bases between the two germline ends. The germline CDR1 and CDR2 sequences are PRHDT and FYEKMQ (reference sequence). The CDR3 nucleotides are TGTGCCAGCAGCCCCCCTTCTAGCGCCCGCGAGCAGTACTTC. This codes for CASSPPSSAREQYF.

J is TRBJ2-3 and V is TRBV28; 10 positions match TRBD2. The CDR3 has 17 amino acids. J lost 2 bases, V lost 7 bases, and 12 bases had no gene match. Germline V gene data show CDR1 as MDHEN and CDR2 as SYDVKM. The CDR3: CASTETGTSEFTDTQYF. As DNA, the CDR3 is TGTGCCAGCACCGAAACCGGGACTAGCGAATTCACAGATACGCAGTATTTT.

This chain uses TRBV2 with TRBJ1-2, with 11 bases matching TRBD1. The CDR3 sequence is 15 residues long. J was trimmed by 5 bases and V by 6 bases; bases with no gene match: 8. Germline V gene lookup returns CDR1 SNHLY and CDR2 FYNNEI. The CDR3 sequence is CASSPGQGVIYGYTF. The CDR3 DNA reads TGTGCCAGCAGCCCGGGACAGGGGGTTATTTATGGCTACACCTTC.

The chain uses TRBV5-1 and TRBJ2-2; no clear D. Germline CDR1 reads SGHRS; CDR2 reads YFSETQ. V was shortened by 0 bases and J by 0 bases, with 12 bases between the two germline ends. The CDR3 covers 17 residues. CDR3 amino acids: CASSLGATAANTGELFF. Here the CDR3 DNA reads TGCGCCAGCAGCTTGGGCGCCACCGCCGCGAACACCGGGGAGCTGTTTTTT.

This chain uses TRBV6-5 with TRBJ1-3, with D hard to call. The CDR3 has 14 amino acids. From germline, CDR1 is MNHEY and CDR2 SVGAGI. The ends were cut back, 6 bases at V and 0 bases at J, with 9 bases in the middle. CDR3 DNA: TGTGCCAGCAGAAACGGAGTCTCTGGAAACACCATATATTTT. Its protein product is CASRNGVSGNTIYF.

J is TRBJ1-1 and V is TRBV3-1 (or the pseudogene TRBV3-2); possible D gene TRBD1, 5 bases. Germline-derived CDR1 and CDR2 are LGHDT and YNNKEL (reference sequence). The length of the CDR3 is 13 residues. V was trimmed by 1 base and J by 5 bases, leaving 8 bases between them. The chain's CDR3 is CASSQVRGTEAFF. CDR3 coding DNA: TGTGCCAGCAGCCAAGTAAGGGGTACTGAAGCTTTCTTT.

The chain is built from TRBV28 and TRBJ1-2, with 7 bases identical to TRBD1. V was clipped by 5 bases and J by 3 bases; unmatched bases: 15. This CDR3 is built from 17 residues. CDR1 MDHEN and CDR2 SYDVKM come from the germline V gene. The CDR3 bases are TGTGCCAGCAGTCCCACAGGGGTAATGTTGGGATACTATGGCTACACCTTC. This sequence encodes CASSPTGVMLGYYGYTF.

J is TRBJ2-1 and V is TRBV2, with 11 bases identical to TRBD2. CDR1 and CDR2 (germline): SNHLY, FYNNEI. The ends lost 6 bases at V and 1 base at J; junction bases unmatched: 5. The CDR3 has 16 residues. CDR3 coding DNA: TGTGCCAGCAGATTTAGCGGGGGGGTGTCCTACAATGAGCAGTTCTTC. Its translation is CASRFSGGVSYNEQFF.

J is TRBJ1-4 and V is TRBV5-6; 8 bases align to TRBD1. This CDR3 is built from 18 residues. Germline V gives CDR1 SGHDT, CDR2 YYEEEE. V dropped 4 bases and J dropped 8; count of bases not matched to a gene: 19. CDR3 in amino acids: CASSPAIWTGRIEEKLFF. As DNA, the CDR3 is TGTGCCAGCAGCCCCGCTATCTGGACAGGGCGGATTGAAGAAAAACTGTTTTTT.

V is TRBV5-1 and J is TRBJ2-1, with 7 bases fitting TRBD1. Germline CDR1 and CDR2: SGHRS and YFSETQ. The CDR3 extends over 15 amino acids. V shed 0 bases, J shed 7 bases, and the junction held 7 bases outside the gene matches. As DNA, the CDR3 is TGCGCCAGCAGCTTGGAGGGGACAGTGGGGAATGAGCAGTTCTTC. Translated, it gives CASSLEGTVGNEQFF.

The chain joins TRBV6-6 to TRBJ1-5, with a weak D call TRBD1 (6 bases). The ends were cut back, 5 bases at V and 4 bases at J, with 12 bases in the middle. CDR1 MNHNY and CDR2 SVGAGI come from the germline V gene (reference sequence). This CDR3 is 14 amino acids long. CDR3 in amino acids: CASSDGQLNQPQHF. As DNA, the CDR3 is TGTGCCAGCAGTGACGGACAGCTTAATCAGCCCCAGCATTTT.

V usage is TRBV12-3 or TRBV12-4 and J usage is TRBJ1-6; D remains unclear. This CDR3 has 13 amino acids. Trimming cost V 3 bases and J 8 bases, with 8 bases left between them. In DNA form, the CDR3 reads TGTGCCAGCAGTTTCGGGAGGGATTCACCCCTCCACTTT. Encoded protein: CASSFGRDSPLHF.

This chain connects TRBV19 to TRBJ1-5; TRBD1 is a possible D gene (5 bases). The germline gives CDR1 LNHDA, CDR2 SQIVND (reference sequence). V gave up 3 bases and J gave up 6 bases, with 12 bases separating them. This CDR3 spans 14 amino acids. CDR3 region: CASSMIDSRQPQHF. DNA for the CDR3: TGTGCCAGTAGTATGATCGACAGTCGTCAGCCCCAGCATTTT.

The chain is built from TRBV6-6 and TRBJ1-4; 10 nucleotides match TRBD1. Germline values: CDR1 MNHNY, CDR2 SVGAGI (reference sequence). The CDR3 is 16 residues long. Trimming cost V 7 bases and J 8 bases; bases outside gene matches: 13. The DNA for the CDR3 is TGTGCCAGCACCTTCTCCATGGGGACAGGGGAGGAAAAACTGTTTTTT. Translating it yields CASTFSMGTGEEKLFF.

The chain carries TRBV3-1 (or the pseudogene TRBV3-2) and TRBJ1-5, with D possibly matching TRBD1 (6 bases). Trimming took 4 bases from V and 4 from J, leaving 11 bases between them. Germline V gene lookup returns CDR1 LGHDT and CDR2 YNNKEL (reference sequence). The CDR3 spans 14 residues. The CDR3 is CASSLRQVNQPQHF. As DNA, the CDR3 is TGTGCCAGCAGCCTACGACAGGTAAATCAGCCCCAGCATTTT.

V gene TRBV30 combines with J gene TRBJ2-6; D remains unclear. This CDR3 comprises 13 residues. The V end was cut by 0 bases, the J end by 4 bases, with 4 bases between. Germline CDR1 reads GTSNPN; CDR2 reads SVGIG (reference sequence). The CDR3 region has the DNA TGTGCCTGGAGTGTGGCAGGGGCCAACGTCCTGACTTTC. Translated, it gives CAWSVAGANVLTF.

This chain links TRBV5-4 with TRBJ1-2; 9 positions match TRBD1. The ends lost 5 bases at V and 2 bases at J; junction bases unmatched: 7. This CDR3 has 15 amino acids. Germline V gene data show CDR1 as SGHNT and CDR2 as YYREEE (reference sequence). CDR3 loop: CASRPTGGANYGYTF. CDR3 in DNA: TGTGCCAGCAGGCCTACAGGGGGCGCGAACTATGGCTACACCTTC.

The gene calls are TRBV12-5 and TRBJ1-4, with no clear D. The germline V and J ends were trimmed by 4 bases and 1 base, with 10 bases remaining between them. This CDR3 contains 15 residues. Germline assignment: CDR1 LGHNT and CDR2 FRNRAP. In DNA, the CDR3 is TGTGCTAGTGGTTACCCCGAGGGAACTAATGAAAAACTGTTTTTT. This codes for CASGYPEGTNEKLFF. Drawing the rest from reference TRBV12-5 and TRBJ1-4, the complete variable domain is DARVTQTPRHKVTEMGQEVTMRCQPILGHNTVFWYRQTMMQGLELLAYFRNRAPLDDSGMPKDRFSAEMPDATLATLKIQPSEPRDSAVYFCASGYPEGTNEKLFFGSGTQLSVL.

This rearrangement joins TRBV6-5 to TRBJ1-6; 7 nucleotides match TRBD1. This CDR3 region has 14 residues. V lost 6 bases to trimming and J lost 10 bases; unmatched junction nucleotides: 9. Germline V gene lookup returns CDR1 MNHEY and CDR2 SVGAGI. The CDR3 spells CASSETGFYSPLHF. In nucleotides, the CDR3 is TGTGCCAGCAGCGAGACAGGGTTCTACTCACCCCTCCACTTT.

CDR3 residues: CASSNSLYNEQFF. For the CDR3, the DNA is TGTGCCAGCAGCAATAGTCTCTACAATGAGCAGTTCTTC. The gene calls are TRBV6-6 and TRBJ2-1; D is ambiguous. CDR1 MNHNY and CDR2 SVGAGI come from the germline V gene (reference sequence). This CDR3 spans 13 amino acids. The V end was cut by 6 bases, the J end by 3 bases, with 9 bases between.

This sequence joins TRBV10-1 and TRBJ2-3; TRBD2 is a possible D gene (6 bases). The CDR3 spans 14 residues. Germline V CDR1 and CDR2: WNHNN, SYGVQD (reference sequence). Trimming pared 7 bases from V and 5 bases from J, leaving 16 bases between. The CDR3 sequence: CASKPGGLGDTQYF. CDR3 coding DNA: TGCGCCAGCAAACCCGGGGGTCTAGGAGATACGCAGTATTTT.

The chain couples TRBV5-1 to TRBJ2-7; 13 bases match TRBD2. The CDR3 has 15 amino acids. In germline, CDR1 is SGHRS, CDR2 YFSETQ. Trimming took 3 bases from V and 2 from J; bases not matched to a gene: 2. The DNA of the CDR3 is TGCGCCAGCAGCTGGGGACTAGCGGGGCCCTACGAGCAGTACTTC. Its protein product is CASSWGLAGPYEQYF.